Listed below are T cell receptor beta chains from one sample, sequenced in a study of CD8 T cells in Susac syndrome. In TCRdb, the immunoSEQ multiplex PCR reads were re-called with MiXCR into one record per CDR3 protein. The data show some 110,000 distinct CDR3 sequences, 96% seen once. Sequenced sample: CD4+ T cells from PBMCs. The receptors here all came from a human donor with Susac syndrome. Each CDR3 is given with its conserved first and last residue. A D gene is named only where the DNA matches it firmly. Expanded clones get a size class; other rows say once, few or many, or leave the size out.

d_gene: -
v_gene: TRBV29-1
j_gene: TRBJ2-1
abundance: -
CDR3nt: TGCAGCGAGCAGGGACCCCTCACCGCACATGAGCAGTTCTTC
CDR3aa: CSEQGPLTAHEQFF

d_gene: -
v_gene: TRBV5-1
j_gene: TRBJ2-3
abundance: -
CDR3nt: TGCGCCAGCAGCTTGGGCGTACAGGGCGGCACAGATACGCAGTATTTT
CDR3aa: CASSLGVQGGTDTQYF

d_gene: TRBD2
v_gene: TRBV6-5
j_gene: TRBJ2-5
abundance: -
CDR3nt: TGTGCCAGCAGTGCTAGCGGGAGATGGCAGACCCAGTACTTC
CDR3aa: CASSASGRWQTQYF

d_gene: -
v_gene: TRBV7-9
j_gene: TRBJ1-2
abundance: -
CDR3nt: TGTGCCAGCAGCCCCCGGGAAGGGGTGGCCTATGGCTACACCTTC
CDR3aa: CASSPREGVAYGYTF

d_gene: TRBD1
v_gene: TRBV29-1
j_gene: TRBJ1-5
abundance: -
CDR3nt: TGCAGCGTTGGGGGACAGAATCAGCCCCAGCATTTT
CDR3aa: CSVGGQNQPQHF

d_gene: -
v_gene: TRBV29-1
j_gene: TRBJ2-1
abundance: -
CDR3nt: TGCAGCGCTCCTAGCACCCTAGGGGGCTCCTACAATGAGCAGTTCTTC
CDR3aa: CSAPSTLGGSYNEQFF

d_gene: TRBD2
v_gene: TRBV7-6
j_gene: TRBJ2-3
abundance: -
CDR3nt: TGTGCCAGCAGCTCCCCACTAGCGGGAGGCACAGATACGCAGTATTTT
CDR3aa: CASSSPLAGGTDTQYF

d_gene: TRBD1
v_gene: TRBV6-5
j_gene: TRBJ1-5
abundance: once
CDR3nt: TGTGCCAGCAGTACCCACAGGGGAAATCAGCCCCAGCATTTT
CDR3aa: CASSTHRGNQPQHF

d_gene: -
v_gene: TRBV30
j_gene: TRBJ2-6
abundance: -
CDR3nt: TGTGCCTGGAGTGTAGGGTCTTTCTCTGGGGCCAACGTCCTGACTTTC
CDR3aa: CAWSVGSFSGANVLTF

d_gene: -
v_gene: TRBV5-1
j_gene: TRBJ2-6
abundance: -
CDR3nt: TGCGCCAGCAGCTTGGCGTTAGAGTACTCTGGGGCCAACGTCCTGACTTTC
CDR3aa: CASSLALEYSGANVLTF

d_gene: TRBD2
v_gene: TRBV18
j_gene: TRBJ2-7
abundance: few
CDR3nt: TGTGCCAGCTCACAGGCTAGCGGCTCCTACGAGCAGTACTTC
CDR3aa: CASSQASGSYEQYF

d_gene: -
v_gene: TRBV18
j_gene: TRBJ1-2
abundance: -
CDR3nt: TGTGCCAGCTCACCTGGGGGTATCGATGGCTACACCTTC
CDR3aa: CASSPGGIDGYTF

d_gene: TRBD2
v_gene: TRBV7-8
j_gene: TRBJ2-1
abundance: -
CDR3nt: TGTGCAGGGGGAACTAGCGGGAGAGGGTTGAATGAGCAGTTCTTC
CDR3aa: CAGGTSGRGLNEQFF

d_gene: -
v_gene: TRBV7-9
j_gene: TRBJ2-1
abundance: -
CDR3nt: TGTGCCAGCAGCTTTACAGGAATCTCCTACAATGAGCAGTTCTTC
CDR3aa: CASSFTGISYNEQFF

d_gene: TRBD1
v_gene: TRBV28
j_gene: TRBJ2-7
abundance: -
CDR3nt: TGTGCCAGCAGGGTCGACGGGACAGGGGCGTACGAGCAGTACTTC
CDR3aa: CASRVDGTGAYEQYF

d_gene: -
v_gene: TRBV12-2
j_gene: TRBJ2-5
abundance: -
CDR3nt: TGTGCAAGTCGCTTTTTTCCCGGGACTAGCGGGGGAGAGACCCAGTACTTC
CDR3aa: CASRFFPGTSGGETQYF

d_gene: -
v_gene: TRBV20-1
j_gene: TRBJ1-2
abundance: -
CDR3nt: TGCAGTGCTAGTCCCGGAGGGGGCTACACCTTC
CDR3aa: CSASPGGGYTF

d_gene: -
v_gene: TRBV12-3/TRBV12-4
j_gene: TRBJ1-2
abundance: -
CDR3nt: TGCGGGCTTGGACCATATGGCTACACCTTC
CDR3aa: CGLGPYGYTF

d_gene: TRBD1
v_gene: TRBV2
j_gene: TRBJ2-1
abundance: -
CDR3nt: TGTGCCAGCACCCGGGACAGGTTTACCCTCTTTGAGCAGTTCTTC
CDR3aa: CASTRDRFTLFEQFF

d_gene: -
v_gene: TRBV7-7
j_gene: TRBJ2-3
abundance: -
CDR3nt: TGTGCTAGCAGCTTAGGTGTCTCTAGCACAGATACGCAGTATTTT
CDR3aa: CASSLGVSSTDTQYF

d_gene: TRBD1
v_gene: TRBV19
j_gene: TRBJ2-3
abundance: -
CDR3nt: TGTGCCAGTAGTACCCTGGGACAGGGGGGAGATACGCAGTATTTT
CDR3aa: CASSTLGQGGDTQYF

d_gene: TRBD1
v_gene: TRBV20-1
j_gene: TRBJ1-5
abundance: once
CDR3nt: TGCAGTGCCCTTGGACGACAGGGGCCCAATCAGCCCCAGCATTTT
CDR3aa: CSALGRQGPNQPQHF

d_gene: -
v_gene: TRBV20-1
j_gene: TRBJ2-7
abundance: -
CDR3nt: TGCAGTGCTAGAGAGACCGGGCCGGCCTACGAGCAGTACTTC
CDR3aa: CSARETGPAYEQYF

d_gene: TRBD2
v_gene: TRBV20-1
j_gene: TRBJ2-7
abundance: -
CDR3nt: TGCAGTGTCCTGACTAGCGGGAGCCACGAGCAGTACTTC
CDR3aa: CSVLTSGSHEQYF

d_gene: -
v_gene: TRBV6-5
j_gene: TRBJ1-2
abundance: -
CDR3nt: TGTGCCAGCAGCAGCGGCGGTGATGGCTACACCTTC
CDR3aa: CASSSGGDGYTF

d_gene: TRBD2
v_gene: TRBV4-1
j_gene: TRBJ2-3
abundance: -
CDR3nt: TGCGCCAGCAGCCAAGACCCGGGGGGGAGAGGAGATACGCAGTATTTT
CDR3aa: CASSQDPGGRGDTQYF

d_gene: -
v_gene: TRBV19
j_gene: TRBJ2-7
abundance: -
CDR3nt: TGTGCCAGTAGTATAGAGGGATCCTACGAGCAGTACTTC
CDR3aa: CASSIEGSYEQYF

d_gene: -
v_gene: TRBV6-5
j_gene: TRBJ1-2
abundance: few
CDR3nt: TGTGCCAGCAGTTACCCATCGCGGCCAGACGACTATGGCTACACCTTC
CDR3aa: CASSYPSRPDDYGYTF

d_gene: TRBD1
v_gene: TRBV29-1
j_gene: TRBJ1-1
abundance: once
CDR3nt: TGCAGCGTTGAGGGACAGCCGAACACTGAAGCTTTCTTT
CDR3aa: CSVEGQPNTEAFF

d_gene: TRBD2
v_gene: TRBV12-3/TRBV12-4
j_gene: TRBJ2-1
abundance: -
CDR3nt: TGTGCCAGCAGTTCGGGACTAGCGGGAGGGCCGACGTTCTTC
CDR3aa: CASSSGLAGGPTFF

d_gene: -
v_gene: TRBV29-1
j_gene: TRBJ2-7
abundance: -
CDR3nt: TGCAGCGTTGAACACGAGGGGTCTGACGAGCAGTACTTC
CDR3aa: CSVEHEGSDEQYF

d_gene: -
v_gene: TRBV20-1
j_gene: TRBJ1-4
abundance: -
CDR3nt: TGCAGTGCCCGAGTGCCACAGCCTGCAACTAATGAAAAACTGTTTTTT
CDR3aa: CSARVPQPATNEKLFF

d_gene: TRBD1
v_gene: TRBV20-1
j_gene: TRBJ1-5
abundance: -
CDR3nt: TGCAGTGCTACAGGGGGACAGTTTCAGCCCCAGCATTTT
CDR3aa: CSATGGQFQPQHF

d_gene: -
v_gene: TRBV3-1
j_gene: TRBJ1-1
abundance: -
CDR3nt: TGTGCCAGCAGCCAAGTAGGTGAAGCTTTCTTT
CDR3aa: CASSQVGEAFF

d_gene: -
v_gene: TRBV5-1
j_gene: TRBJ1-1
abundance: -
CDR3nt: TGCGCCAGCAGCCTTATGGAAGGAGGGACTGAAGCTTTCTTT
CDR3aa: CASSLMEGGTEAFF

d_gene: -
v_gene: TRBV5-1
j_gene: TRBJ1-2
abundance: once
CDR3nt: TGCGCCAGCAGCTTGGAGATGCAGGGTAGAGTCTACACCTTC
CDR3aa: CASSLEMQGRVYTF

d_gene: TRBD1
v_gene: TRBV6-2/TRBV6-3
j_gene: TRBJ1-5
abundance: -
CDR3nt: TGTGCCAGCAGCTGGACAGGGTCAAGGCAGCCCCAGCATTTT
CDR3aa: CASSWTGSRQPQHF

d_gene: -
v_gene: TRBV2
j_gene: TRBJ1-1
abundance: -
CDR3nt: TGTGCCAGCGCCACAGACACTGAAGCTTTCTTT
CDR3aa: CASATDTEAFF

d_gene: -
v_gene: TRBV11-2
j_gene: TRBJ2-1
abundance: -
CDR3nt: TGTGCCAGCAGCTTCACCGGGGGAGGATCCTACAATGAGCAGTTCTTC
CDR3aa: CASSFTGGGSYNEQFF

d_gene: TRBD1
v_gene: TRBV7-9
j_gene: TRBJ2-7
abundance: -
CDR3nt: TGTGCCAGCAGCCGACCCACAGGGGTCGAGCAGTACTTC
CDR3aa: CASSRPTGVEQYF

d_gene: TRBD1
v_gene: TRBV28
j_gene: TRBJ2-7
abundance: -
CDR3nt: TGTGCCAGCAGTTTGGCCGGGACAGGGAGCCCCTACGAGCAGTACTTC
CDR3aa: CASSLAGTGSPYEQYF